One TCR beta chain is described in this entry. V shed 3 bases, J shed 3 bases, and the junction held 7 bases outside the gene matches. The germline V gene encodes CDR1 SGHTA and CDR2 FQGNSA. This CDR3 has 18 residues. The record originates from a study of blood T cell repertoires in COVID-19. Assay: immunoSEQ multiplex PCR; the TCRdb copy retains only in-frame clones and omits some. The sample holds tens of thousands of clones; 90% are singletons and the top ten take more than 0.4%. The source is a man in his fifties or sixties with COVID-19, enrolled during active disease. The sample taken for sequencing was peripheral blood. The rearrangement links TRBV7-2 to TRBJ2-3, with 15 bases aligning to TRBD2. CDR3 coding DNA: TGTGCCAGCAGCTTCGAGTTGGGACTAGCGGGAGGTACAGATACGCAGTATTTT. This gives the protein CASSFELGLAGGTDTQYF.